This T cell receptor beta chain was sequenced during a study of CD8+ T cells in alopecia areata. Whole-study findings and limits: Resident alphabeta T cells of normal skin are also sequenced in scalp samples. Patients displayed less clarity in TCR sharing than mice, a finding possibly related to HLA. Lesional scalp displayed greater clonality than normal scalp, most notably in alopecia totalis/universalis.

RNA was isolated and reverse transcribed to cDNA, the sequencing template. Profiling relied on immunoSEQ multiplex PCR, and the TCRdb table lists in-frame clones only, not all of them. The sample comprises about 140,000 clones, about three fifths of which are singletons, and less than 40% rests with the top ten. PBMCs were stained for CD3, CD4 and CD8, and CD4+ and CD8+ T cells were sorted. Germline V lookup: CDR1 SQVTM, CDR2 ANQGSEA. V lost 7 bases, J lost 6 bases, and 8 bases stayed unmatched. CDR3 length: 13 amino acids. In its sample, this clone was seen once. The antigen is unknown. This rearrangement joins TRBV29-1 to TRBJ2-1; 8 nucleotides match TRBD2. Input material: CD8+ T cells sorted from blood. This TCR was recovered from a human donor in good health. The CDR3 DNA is TGCAGCGCCGGGGGGGGAGTCCGCAATGAGCAGTTCTTC. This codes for CSAGGGVRNEQFF.